This T cell receptor (beta chain) is from a study of T cell responses to AZD1222 COVID-19 vaccine. TCRdb's table, derived via immunoSEQ multiplex PCR, lists solely in-frame clones and lacks some. The sample records 40,000 to 50,000 clones, around 88% being singletons. Findings and limits, study-wide: The span of vaccine-associated CD4 TCRs extended across spike, with dominance at 160-218 and 743-854.

CDR1 MNHEY and CDR2 SVGEGT come from the germline V gene. The ends were cut back, 2 bases at V and 3 bases at J, with 17 bases in the middle. This CDR3 is built from 17 residues. A word on this clone: Its target is unknown.

The rearrangement joins TRBV6-2 or TRBV6-3 to TRBJ1-5; the D gene is possibly TRBD1 (5 bases). The specimen was peripheral blood, collected 28 days after the second AZD1222 dose. The receptor was isolated from an adult who received the AZD1222 COVID-19 vaccine. The CDR3 spells CASSYVLRGGTNQPQHF. The CDR3, as DNA: TGTGCCAGCAGTTACGTCCTGAGGGGTGGGACCAATCAGCCCCAGCATTTT.